Listed below are T cell receptor beta chains from one sample, sequenced in a study of cytomegalovirus exposure and HLA in healthy donors. The method was immunoSEQ multiplex PCR; TCRdb's version includes in-frame clones alone and lacks a portion of them. The sample yields some 150,000 clones, around 90% seen once. Sequenced: PBMCs. These TCRs come from a woman between 18 and 29 years old in good health and CMV-seropositive. Both conserved end residues are part of each CDR3. Fields, in order: V gene, D gene, clone size, J gene, CDR3 protein, CDR3 DNA. D genes are given only for firm matches. Expanded clones get a size class; other rows say once, few or many, or leave the size out.

V: TRBV6-5; D: -; size: -; J: TRBJ2-3; CDR3: CASSAQGSDTQYF; DNA: TGTGCCAGCAGTGCCCAGGGCTCCGATACGCAGTATTTT
V: TRBV11-2; D: TRBD1; size: -; J: TRBJ1-4; CDR3: CASSSGQGYEKLFF; DNA: TGTGCCAGCAGCTCGGGACAGGGATATGAAAAACTGTTTTTT
V: TRBV25-1; D: -; size: -; J: TRBJ2-3; CDR3: CASSAWRTSTDTQYF; DNA: TGTGCCAGCAGTGCGTGGCGGACTAGCACAGATACGCAGTATTTT
V: TRBV7-7; D: -; size: few; J: TRBJ2-2; CDR3: CASSLSGGELFF; DNA: TGTGCTAGCAGCCTTTCGGGTGGGGAGCTGTTTTTT
V: TRBV15; D: -; size: -; J: TRBJ2-2; CDR3: CATSRGRVLATSNTGELFF; DNA: TGTGCCACCAGCAGAGGTCGGGTCTTGGCTACCTCGAACACCGGGGAGCTGTTTTTT
V: TRBV4-3; D: -; size: -; J: TRBJ2-3; CDR3: CASSQGGPQGDTQYF; DNA: TGCGCCAGCAGCCAAGGTGGGCCACAGGGAGATACGCAGTATTTT
V: TRBV5-4; D: -; size: -; J: TRBJ2-1; CDR3: CASSFLFGSTSNEQFF; DNA: TGTGCCAGCAGCTTCCTCTTCGGGTCGACTTCTAATGAGCAGTTCTTC
V: TRBV18; D: TRBD1; size: once; J: TRBJ2-1; CDR3: CASSPGTANNEQFF; DNA: TGTGCCAGCTCACCCGGGACAGCGAACAATGAGCAGTTCTTC
V: TRBV4-2; D: TRBD2; size: -; J: TRBJ2-3; CDR3: CASSQDQGLAEPDTQYF; DNA: TGTGCCAGCAGCCAAGATCAGGGACTAGCGGAGCCAGATACGCAGTATTTT
V: TRBV5-5; D: -; size: -; J: TRBJ1-3; CDR3: CASSLSAGGNTIYF; DNA: TGTGCCAGCAGCTTGTCAGCAGGGGGAAACACCATATATTTT
V: TRBV5-1; D: -; size: -; J: TRBJ2-7; CDR3: CASSFNYEQYF; DNA: TGCGCCAGCAGCTTCAATTACGAGCAGTACTTC
V: TRBV2; D: TRBD2; size: -; J: TRBJ2-1; CDR3: CASSDTSGISYNEQFF; DNA: TGTGCCAGCAGTGACACTAGCGGGATCTCCTACAATGAGCAGTTCTTC
V: TRBV5-4; D: -; size: -; J: TRBJ2-1; CDR3: CASSPTLNEQFF; DNA: TGTGCCAGCAGCCCGACATTAAATGAGCAGTTCTTC
V: TRBV19; D: TRBD1; size: -; J: TRBJ2-1; CDR3: CASTTIDRGLYNEQFF; DNA: TGTGCCAGTACCACGATAGACAGGGGGCTTTACAATGAGCAGTTCTTC
V: TRBV28; D: TRBD1; size: -; J: TRBJ2-1; CDR3: CASSWGTGLNEQFF; DNA: TGTGCCAGCAGTTGGGGGACAGGGCTGAATGAGCAGTTCTTC
V: TRBV5-3; D: TRBD2; size: -; J: TRBJ2-7; CDR3: CARSCAGTSGTYEQYF; DNA: TGTGCCAGAAGCTGTGCCGGTACTAGCGGGACCTACGAGCAGTACTTC
V: TRBV4-2; D: TRBD2; size: -; J: TRBJ2-1; CDR3: CASSLRLAGGYSYNEQFF; DNA: TGTGCCAGCAGCCTACGATTAGCGGGAGGTTACTCCTACAATGAGCAGTTCTTC
V: TRBV10-3; D: TRBD1; size: -; J: TRBJ1-2; CDR3: CAISGLDRGRDYGYTF; DNA: TGTGCCATCAGTGGATTAGACAGGGGTCGGGACTATGGCTACACCTTC
V: TRBV11-2; D: TRBD2; size: -; J: TRBJ2-7; CDR3: CASGGLEDYEQYF; DNA: TGTGCCAGCGGCGGACTAGAGGACTACGAGCAGTACTTC
V: TRBV6-6; D: TRBD1; size: -; J: TRBJ1-1; CDR3: CASSPRQGNTEAFF; DNA: TGTGCCAGCAGTCCTCGACAGGGCAACACTGAAGCTTTCTTT
V: TRBV11-2; D: TRBD1; size: -; J: TRBJ1-4; CDR3: CASSSSTGGGEKLFF; DNA: TGTGCCAGCAGCTCGTCGACAGGGGGTGGTGAAAAACTGTTTTTT
V: TRBV28; D: -; size: -; J: TRBJ1-1; CDR3: CASSLSVQGNTEAFF; DNA: TGTGCCAGCAGCCTATCGGTACAGGGGAACACTGAAGCTTTCTTT
V: TRBV11-2; D: -; size: -; J: TRBJ1-2; CDR3: CASSRRWGPYYGYTF; DNA: TGTGCCAGCAGCCGCAGGTGGGGGCCGTACTATGGCTACACCTTC
V: TRBV7-3; D: TRBD1; size: -; J: TRBJ2-1; CDR3: CASSPPGQSYNEQFF; DNA: TGTGCCAGCAGCCCTCCGGGACAGTCCTACAATGAGCAGTTCTTC
V: TRBV18; D: -; size: -; J: TRBJ2-7; CDR3: CASSPAGDPYEQYF; DNA: TGTGCCAGCTCACCGGCAGGGGATCCCTACGAGCAGTACTTC
V: TRBV27; D: TRBD2; size: -; J: TRBJ2-5; CDR3: CASSPGTSGRYYQETQYF; DNA: TGTGCCAGCAGTCCCGGGACTAGCGGGAGATACTACCAAGAGACCCAGTACTTC
V: TRBV6-4; D: TRBD2; size: -; J: TRBJ2-1; CDR3: CASRRTSESSYNEQFF; DNA: TGTGCCAGCCGCCGGACTAGCGAGAGCTCCTACAATGAGCAGTTCTTC
V: TRBV20-1; D: TRBD1; size: -; J: TRBJ2-7; CDR3: CSAVRTGEQYF; DNA: TGCAGTGCCGTACGGACAGGGGAGCAGTACTTC
V: TRBV28; D: TRBD1; size: -; J: TRBJ1-2; CDR3: CASRAGGIYGYTF; DNA: TGTGCCAGCAGGGCAGGGGGCATCTATGGCTACACCTTC
V: TRBV11-3; D: TRBD1; size: -; J: TRBJ2-7; CDR3: CASSPDRTYEQYF; DNA: TGTGCCAGCAGCCCGGACAGGACTTACGAGCAGTACTTC
V: TRBV15; D: -; size: few; J: TRBJ2-2; CDR3: CATSRDPSDGELFF; DNA: TGTGCCACCAGCAGAGATCCGAGCGACGGGGAGCTGTTTTTT
V: TRBV7-2; D: -; size: once; J: TRBJ1-2; CDR3: CASSLSRELYGYTF; DNA: TGTGCCAGCAGCTTGTCCCGCGAGCTCTATGGCTACACCTTC
V: TRBV6-1; D: -; size: -; J: TRBJ2-2; CDR3: CASRRTHNTGELFF; DNA: TGTGCCAGCAGGCGGACTCATAACACCGGGGAGCTGTTTTTT
V: TRBV5-1; D: -; size: -; J: TRBJ1-1; CDR3: CASSKEPGSRTEAFF; DNA: TGCGCCAGCAGCAAAGAACCGGGGAGTAGGACTGAAGCTTTCTTT
V: TRBV7-6; D: TRBD1; size: -; J: TRBJ2-1; CDR3: CASRRDLDRDSYNEQFF; DNA: TGTGCCAGCAGACGGGACCTTGACAGGGACTCCTACAATGAGCAGTTCTTC
V: TRBV11-3; D: -; size: -; J: TRBJ2-1; CDR3: CASSGGWNEQFF; DNA: TGTGCCAGCAGCGGCGGGTGGAATGAGCAGTTCTTC
V: TRBV19; D: -; size: -; J: TRBJ2-4; CDR3: CASPRYLAKNIQYF; DNA: TGTGCCAGCCCTCGTTATCTAGCCAAAAACATTCAGTACTTC
V: TRBV11-3; D: -; size: -; J: TRBJ2-1; CDR3: CASSLGTPVNEQFF; DNA: TGTGCCAGCAGCTTAGGGACTCCTGTCAATGAGCAGTTCTTC
V: TRBV10-2; D: TRBD2; size: -; J: TRBJ2-7; CDR3: CASSESTSGRVYEQYF; DNA: TGCGCCAGCAGTGAGTCGACTAGCGGGAGAGTCTACGAGCAGTACTTC
V: TRBV29-1; D: -; size: -; J: TRBJ2-1; CDR3: CSVAVGVAYNEQFF; DNA: TGCAGCGTTGCGGTGGGAGTAGCCTACAATGAGCAGTTCTTC
V: TRBV30; D: -; size: once; J: TRBJ1-3; CDR3: CAWTYSGNTIYF; DNA: TGTGCCTGGACCTACTCTGGAAACACCATATATTTT